This paragraph covers one T cell receptor (beta chain) sequence. No base-level quality is on record; no much larger clone is a single base apart. The identical CDR3 is also encoded by other nucleotide sequences in the sample. Total RNA from at least 9,500 sorted tetramer+ CD8 T cells was reverse transcribed into cDNA for TCR profiling. PCR amplification of CDR3 regions used primers annealing to V and J regions and added unique molecular identifiers so that templates could be tracked. TCRalpha and TCRbeta chains were profiled using the immunoSEQ platform, including its sequencing and error-correction standards. On the study's bioinformatics: Clonal copy numbers were corrected for sequencing and PCR errors, and CDR3s were defined per IMGT conventions. Only productive rearrangements were analyzed, using immunoSEQ Analyzer versions 2.0 and 3.0, with gene-pairing frequencies processed further in Microsoft Excel. V-J pairings were visualized as Circos plots, and CDR3 motifs were found with MEME plus a custom motifSearch program. The OLGA algorithm was used to calculate the probability of generation of TCR sequences. Clonotypes seen at both visits were designated persistent, clonotypes seen only acutely were designated nonpersistent, and clonotypes seen only at convalescence were designated de novo. Any amino acid clonotype used by more than one donor was defined as a public TCR. TCRdb took over this immuneACCESS table, retaining in-frame rearrangements with V and J assigned. Such tables are incomplete; in checked studies, under half of the missing clones stem from an unresolved V gene, and the remainder is unexplained. Clone size and V and J calls were adopted from that table, with D and trimming inferred from the DNA. This sample gives around 2,200 clones in total; 25% to 30% of them show up just once. In total, the top ten clones hold 40% to 45% of the sample.

According to the germline V gene, CDR1 reads SQVTM and CDR2 reads ANQGSEA. Measured from the cysteine to the phenylalanine, the CDR3 is 21 residues long. Of the read, only the CDR3 DNA is kept; its 63 bases are in frame from base 1. This specimen's time point label, per the study, means: acute infectious mononucleosis, at clinical presentation within 2 weeks of symptom onset (visit 1). The study tracked CD8 T cell responses to two immunodominant EBV epitopes, BRLF1 109 (YVL-BR) and BMLF1 280 (GLC-BM), over primary infection. Primary EBV infection was taken to be indicated by a positive serum heterophile antibody test and EBV viral capsid antigen-specific IgM. As a first step, magnetic positive selection (MACS) was used to enrich total CD8 T cells from the PBMCs. Live CD3+ CD8+ tetramer+ cells were sorted on a FACSAria III to over 95% purity. A PE-conjugated tetramer loaded with the BRLF1 109-117 peptide was used for cell sorting. TCR repertoires of EBV epitope-specific CD8 T cells were deep-sequenced directly ex vivo after tetramer sorting, at acute infection and at convalescence. Three people aged about 18 to 30 with clinical acute infectious mononucleosis and laboratory evidence of primary EBV infection were used as donors. Heparinized peripheral blood was drawn at clinical presentation with mononucleosis symptoms and was drawn again about 6 months later. PBMCs were isolated by Ficoll-Paque density gradient centrifugation.

The data were taken from a study of blood T cell repertoires in acute mononucleosis (dated by TCRdb to the early 2020s). Broadly, across the study: Acute-phase samples, which represented the primary response, were collected within 2 weeks of symptom onset. During acute infection, about 2% and 1% of blood CD8 T cells were made up of mean YVL-BR-specific and GLC-BM-specific cells, respectively. A mean blood EBV load of roughly 4 log10 genome copies per million B cells was observed during acute infection, and a mean blood EBV load of 2.6 was observed at convalescence. Broad study findings and their caveats: For BRLF1 (YVL-BR), a dominant role in TCR repertoire selection was played by TCRalpha CDR3 motifs, whereas only a minimal role was played by TCRbeta. Low acute-to-convalescent clonotype overlap might partly reflect sampling error, because only a fraction of each donor's blood was analyzed. Although only about 10% of unique acute clonotypes carried over into convalescence, these persisting clonotypes made up most of the response, and the remainder were seemingly replaced by new, diverse de novo clonotypes. Only three donors were included in the cohort, so group averages were based on very few individuals.

Source: EBV YVL epitope tetramer+ CD8+ T cells sorted from PBMCs, taken during acute infectious mononucleosis. Reading the label with the study, this specimen's cell subset or site is: CD8 T cells binding a tetramer with EBV BRLF1 109-117 peptide (YVL-BR). The sequence came from a woman aged 18 to 35 with infectious mononucleosis caused by EBV. The V gene is TRBV29-1 and the J gene is TRBJ2-1, with 13 bases in between that match TRBD2. Here is the DNA: TGCAGTGTAGGAGGGACAGGGTCCGGGACTAGCGGGGCATACTCCTACAATGTGCAATTCTTC. This codes for CSVGGTGSGTSGAYSYNVQFF.